The 17 T cell receptor beta chains in this list originate from one sample, sequenced in a study of blood T cell repertoires in COVID-19. Sequenced by immunoSEQ multiplex PCR; TCRdb stores in-frame clones only, minus some. The sample lists roughly 200,000 clones, just over 85% seen once, with 3.5% to 4.5% in the top ten. Material for sequencing was PBMCs or T cells enriched from blood (not recorded which). These receptors were obtained from a woman between 35 and 50 years old with acute COVID-19.

This rearrangement joins TRBV5-1 to TRBJ2-5; D perhaps matches TRBD1 (6 bases). With 2 bases removed from V and 1 base from J, the gap between germline ends came to 12 bases. Germline V gene data show CDR1 as SGHRS and CDR2 as YFSETQ. This CDR3 comprises 15 residues. CDR3 protein: CASSFARTAQETQYF. CDR3 in DNA: TGCGCCAGCAGCTTCGCCCGGACAGCCCAAGAGACCCAGTACTTC.

The chain joins TRBV19 to TRBJ1-5; D not certain. V was trimmed by 4 bases and J by 2 bases, leaving 18 bases between them. This CDR3 spans 17 amino acids. Germline V gene sequence: CDR1 LNHDA, CDR2 SQIVND (reference sequence). CDR3 sequence (DNA): TGTGCCAGTAGTACCCCCCAGGTAAGGTCTGGCAATCAGCCCCAGCATTTT. Its translation is CASSTPQVRSGNQPQHF.

The chain carries TRBV11-2 and TRBJ1-1, with TRBD1 as a possible D gene (5 bases). The CDR3 loop spans 13 amino acids. Trimming cost V 0 bases and J 7 bases, with 9 bases left between them. Per the germline V gene, CDR1 is SGHAT and CDR2 is FQNNGV. CDR3 sequence: CASSLEPGGEAFF. DNA for the CDR3: TGTGCCAGCAGCTTAGAGCCCGGGGGTGAAGCTTTCTTT.

The V call is TRBV19, the J call TRBJ2-7; 7 bases map to TRBD1. Germline trimming cut 5 bases from V and 4 bases from J; bases unmatched to any gene: 5. Germline values: CDR1 LNHDA, CDR2 SQIVND (reference sequence). The CDR3 is made up of 13 amino acids. In DNA form, the CDR3 reads TGTGCCAGTAGTCCGGGACAGAAGTACGAGCAGTACTTC. The encoded protein is CASSPGQKYEQYF.

The rearrangement links TRBV28 to TRBJ2-4; 7 positions agree with TRBD1. Germline trimming cut 5 bases from V and 0 bases from J; bases unmatched to any gene: 7. CDR1 MDHEN and CDR2 SYDVKM come from the germline V gene. The CDR3 consists of 16 residues. The CDR3 nucleotides are TGTGCCAGCAGTGGAAGGGACAGACTAGCCAAAAACATTCAGTACTTC. Residues: CASSGRDRLAKNIQYF.

This rearrangement joins TRBV5-6 to TRBJ1-1; no clear D. This CDR3 region has 12 residues. V shed 2 bases and J shed 11 bases, with 13 bases lying between them. Germline loops: CDR1 SGHDT, CDR2 YYEEEE. In DNA form, the CDR3 reads TGTGCCAGCAGCTTAGGCGGGTTGAGTGCTTTCTTT. As protein: CASSLGGLSAFF.

The rearrangement links TRBV25-1 to TRBJ2-6; unclear D gene. V was shortened by 8 bases and J by 1 base, with 6 bases between the two germline ends. The CDR3 contains 13 residues. CDR1 and CDR2 from the germline V gene are MGHDK and SYGVNS. This CDR3 reads CASGRSGANVLTF. As DNA, the CDR3 is TGTGCCAGCGGCAGATCTGGGGCCAACGTCCTGACTTTC.

The rearrangement joins TRBV2 to TRBJ1-3; 8 bases map to TRBD1. This CDR3 is 18 amino acids long. V was pared by 6 bases and J by 2 bases, with 15 bases of the junction left unmatched. Germline V gene data show CDR1 as SNHLY and CDR2 as FYNNEI. As DNA, the CDR3 is TGTGCCAGCAGGGATACCCTATCAGGGGGCCCGACTGGAAACACCATATATTTT. This gives the protein CASRDTLSGGPTGNTIYF.

The chain has TRBV28 and TRBJ1-1; TRBD1 might be the D (6 bases). Germline-derived CDR1 and CDR2 are MDHEN and SYDVKM. V was trimmed by 5 bases and J by 3 bases, leaving 22 bases between them. The CDR3 loop spans 17 amino acids. DNA of the CDR3: TGTGCCAGCAGTCCTTATATGGGAGGGGGGGCGCACACTGAAGCTTTCTTT. This translates into CASSPYMGGGAHTEAFF.

V is TRBV3-1 (or the pseudogene TRBV3-2) and J is TRBJ2-1; 9 bases are a match to TRBD2. V shed 1 base and J 4 bases; nucleotides not matched to a gene: 5. Germline loops: CDR1 LGHDT, CDR2 YNNKEL (reference sequence). The CDR3 is 16 amino acids. CDR3 in DNA: TGTGCCAGCAGCCAAGTTACTAGCGGGCAGTACAATGAGCAGTTCTTC. Encoded protein: CASSQVTSGQYNEQFF.

J is TRBJ1-1 and V is TRBV24-1; 11 bases match TRBD1. Germline V gives CDR1 KGHDR, CDR2 SFDVKD. The CDR3 extends over 16 amino acids. With V trimmed by 2 bases and J by 4 bases, 5 bases remained unmatched. The DNA for the CDR3 is TGTGCCACCAGTGATTCGGACAGGGGGCGCCGCACTGAAGCTTTCTTT. As protein: CATSDSDRGRRTEAFF.

The CDR3 here is CASSESGTGAQPQHF. The CDR3, as DNA: TGTGCCAGCAGTGAATCAGGGACAGGGGCTCAGCCCCAGCATTTT. This chain joins TRBV25-1 and TRBJ1-5; 10 bases fit TRBD1. V lost 1 base, J lost 6 bases, and 3 bases stayed unmatched. Germline assignment: CDR1 MGHDK and CDR2 SYGVNS. The CDR3 has 15 amino acids.

V and J are TRBV27 and TRBJ2-7; TRBD2 is a possible D gene (5 bases). This CDR3 has 14 residues. CDR1 is MNHEY, CDR2 SMNVEV, per germline (reference sequence). Trimming shortened V by 8 bases and J by 2 bases, and 16 bases separated the two germline ends. CDR3 DNA: TGTGCCAGCCAACGAGCCCTGGAGGCCTACGAGCAGTACTTC. This sequence encodes CASQRALEAYEQYF.

V usage is TRBV7-9 and J usage is TRBJ1-2, with unresolved D. The CDR3 spans 14 residues. The germline CDR1 and CDR2 sequences are SEHNR and FQNEAQ (reference sequence). V lost 3 bases and J 8 bases, leaving 16 bases between the germline ends. The CDR3 here is CASSFGGGMKGYTF. The CDR3 nucleotides read TGTGCCAGCAGCTTCGGCGGAGGGATGAAGGGCTACACCTTC.

Concerning this clone: Other nucleotide sequences in the sample specify the same CDR3. The chain joins TRBV28 to TRBJ2-7; TRBD1 matches 12 bases. The CDR3 has 16 amino acids. Trimming at V came to 7 bases and at J to 1 base, leaving 8 bases not matched to a gene. Germline CDR1 is MDHEN and CDR2 is SYDVKM. The CDR3 nucleotides are TGTGCCAGCACTAGGGACAGGGGGCTCTCATCCTACGAGCAGTACTTC. Its translation: CASTRDRGLSSYEQYF.

The rearrangement links TRBV9 to TRBJ1-4, with D possibly TRBD1 on 5 matching bases. This CDR3 spans 15 amino acids. Germline CDR1 reads SGDLS; CDR2 reads YYNGEE. Trimming removed 3 bases at V and 7 bases at J, with 16 bases between. DNA of the CDR3: TGTGCCAGCAGCGCGCAGGGCTTCGGGGGTGAAAAACTGTTTTTT. It translates to CASSAQGFGGEKLFF.

V is TRBV7-2 and J is TRBJ2-7, with D possibly being TRBD1 (5 bases). The V end lost 5 bases, the J end lost 0 bases, and 11 bases lay between the germline ends. Germline CDR1 is SGHTA and CDR2 is FQGNSA. The length of the CDR3 is 14 residues. The CDR3 protein is CASSRTLSSYEQYF. The CDR3 DNA reads as TGTGCCAGCAGCCGGACACTTTCCTCCTACGAGCAGTACTTC.